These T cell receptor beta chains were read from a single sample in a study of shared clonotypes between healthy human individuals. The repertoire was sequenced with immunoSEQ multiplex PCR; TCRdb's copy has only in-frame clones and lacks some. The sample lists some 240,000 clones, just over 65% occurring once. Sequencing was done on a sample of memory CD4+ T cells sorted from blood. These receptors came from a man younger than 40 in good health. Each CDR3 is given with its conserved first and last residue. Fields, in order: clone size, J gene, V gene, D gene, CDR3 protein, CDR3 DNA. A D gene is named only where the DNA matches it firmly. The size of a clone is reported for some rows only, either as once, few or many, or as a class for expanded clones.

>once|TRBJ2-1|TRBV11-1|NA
CASSRGGISYNEQFF
TGTGCCAGCAGCCGAGGGGGAATCTCCTACAATGAGCAGTTCTTC
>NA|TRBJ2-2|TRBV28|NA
CASQQVYGELFF
TGTGCCAGCCAGCAAGTTTACGGGGAGCTGTTTTTT
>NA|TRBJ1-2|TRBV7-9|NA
CASTRDVENGYTF
TGTGCCAGTACCAGGGATGTTGAGAATGGCTACACCTTC
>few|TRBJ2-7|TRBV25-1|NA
CASKGQAYREQYF
TGTGCCAGCAAGGGTCAGGCCTATCGGGAGCAGTACTTC
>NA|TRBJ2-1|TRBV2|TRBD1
CASTPRGTGGNEQFF
TGTGCCAGCACCCCCCGGGGGACAGGGGGAAATGAGCAGTTCTTC
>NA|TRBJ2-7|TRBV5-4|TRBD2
CASSNRRSGSYEQYF
TGTGCCAGCAGCAACCGGAGGAGCGGGAGCTACGAGCAGTACTTC
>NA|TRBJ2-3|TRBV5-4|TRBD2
CATGTSGPTDTQYF
TGTGCCACCGGGACTAGCGGGCCCACAGATACGCAGTATTTT
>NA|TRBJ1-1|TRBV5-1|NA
CASSLVLNTEAFF
TGCGCCAGCAGCTTGGTTCTGAACACTGAAGCTTTCTTT
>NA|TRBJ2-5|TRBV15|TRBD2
CATGGQGLAVSETQYF
TGTGCCACCGGGGGGCAGGGACTAGCAGTTTCGGAGACCCAGTACTTC
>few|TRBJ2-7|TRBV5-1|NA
CASSLGAGEQYF
TGCGCCAGCAGCTTGGGGGCCGGGGAGCAGTACTTC
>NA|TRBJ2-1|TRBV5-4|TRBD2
CASSSPPSGVYNEQFF
TGTGCCAGCAGCTCCCCCCCTAGCGGGGTTTACAATGAGCAGTTCTTC
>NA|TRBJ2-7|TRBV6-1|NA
CAGSGTFYEQYF
TGTGCCGGCTCCGGGACATTTTACGAGCAGTACTTC
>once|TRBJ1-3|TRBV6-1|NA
CASSTEGNTIYF
TGTGCCAGCAGCACAGAAGGAAACACCATATATTTT
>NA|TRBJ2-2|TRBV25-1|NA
CASSEVANTGELFF
TGTGCCAGCAGTGAAGTGGCGAACACCGGGGAGCTGTTTTTT
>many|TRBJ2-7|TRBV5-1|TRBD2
CASSIGLAGVVQEEQYF
TGCGCCAGCAGCATAGGACTAGCGGGAGTAGTGCAAGAGGAGCAGTACTTC
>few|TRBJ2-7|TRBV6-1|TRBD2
CASRGLADPSYEQYF
TGTGCCAGCAGGGGACTAGCGGACCCCTCCTACGAGCAGTACTTC
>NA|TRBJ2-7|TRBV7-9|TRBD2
CASSRGAGGTYEQYF
TGTGCCAGCAGCCGAGGGGCGGGAGGGACCTACGAGCAGTACTTC
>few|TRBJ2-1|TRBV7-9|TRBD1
CASSLDRDAYNEQFF
TGTGCCAGCAGCCTCGACAGGGACGCCTACAATGAGCAGTTCTTC
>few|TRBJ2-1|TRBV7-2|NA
CASSFSGVPTYEQFF
TGTGCCAGCAGCTTTTCCGGGGTCCCGACCTATGAGCAGTTCTTC
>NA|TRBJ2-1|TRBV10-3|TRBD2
CAISEQAGVYNEQFF
TGTGCCATCAGTGAGCAGGCGGGAGTCTACAATGAGCAGTTCTTC
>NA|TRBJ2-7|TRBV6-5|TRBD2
CASSTSRGSGEQYF
TGTGCCAGCAGTACCTCGCGAGGTAGCGGGGAGCAGTACTTC
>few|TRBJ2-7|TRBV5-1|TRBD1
CASSSLHRDSSYEQYF
TGCGCCAGCAGCTCTCTCCACCGGGACAGCTCCTACGAGCAGTACTTC
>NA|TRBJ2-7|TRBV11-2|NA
CASSYPPGQPYEQYF
TGTGCCAGCAGCTACCCCCCCGGACAGCCGTACGAGCAGTACTTC
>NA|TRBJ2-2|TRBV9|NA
CASSAGALNTGELFF
TGTGCCAGCAGCGCGGGAGCATTAAACACCGGGGAGCTGTTTTTT
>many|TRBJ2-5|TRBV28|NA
CASSSSAQETQYF
TGTGCCAGCAGTTCTAGCGCCCAAGAGACCCAGTACTTC
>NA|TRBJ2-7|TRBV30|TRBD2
CAWKPSGNYEQYF
TGTGCCTGGAAGCCTAGCGGGAACTACGAGCAGTACTTC
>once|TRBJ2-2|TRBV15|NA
CATSRDKGLTGELFF
TGTGCCACCAGCAGAGATAAAGGATTAACCGGGGAGCTGTTTTTT
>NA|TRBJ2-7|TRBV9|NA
CASSVDPNFSYEQYF
TGTGCCAGCAGCGTAGACCCTAACTTCTCCTACGAGCAGTACTTC
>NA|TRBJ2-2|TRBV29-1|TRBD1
CSVESGQGTTGELFF
TGCAGCGTTGAATCGGGACAGGGGACCACCGGGGAGCTGTTTTTT
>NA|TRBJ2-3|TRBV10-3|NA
CAISVGRDTDTQYF
TGTGCCATCAGTGTAGGGCGGGACACAGATACGCAGTATTTT
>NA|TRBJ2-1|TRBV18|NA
CASSPLQAEQFF
TGTGCCAGCTCCCCGTTACAGGCCGAGCAGTTCTTC
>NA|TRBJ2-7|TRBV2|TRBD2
CASSASGGSYEQYF
TGTGCCAGCAGTGCTAGCGGGGGCTCCTACGAGCAGTACTTC
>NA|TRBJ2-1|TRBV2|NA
CASSERGRWYNEQFF
TGTGCCAGCAGTGAAAGGGGTAGGTGGTACAATGAGCAGTTCTTC
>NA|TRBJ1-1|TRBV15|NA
CATSRGDTNTEAFF
TGTGCCACCAGCAGAGGTGACACGAACACTGAAGCTTTCTTT
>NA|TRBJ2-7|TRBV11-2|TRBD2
CASSFSGREGEQYF
TGTGCCAGCAGCTTTTCCGGGAGGGAAGGCGAGCAGTACTTC
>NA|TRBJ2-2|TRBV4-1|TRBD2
CASSRAGANTGELFF
TGCGCCAGCAGCCGAGCGGGAGCGAACACCGGGGAGCTGTTTTTT
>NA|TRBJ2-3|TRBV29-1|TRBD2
CSVVLAGASTDTQYF
TGCAGCGTTGTATTAGCGGGAGCTAGCACAGATACGCAGTATTTT
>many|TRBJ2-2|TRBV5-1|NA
CASSTGVSGELFF
TGCGCCAGCAGCACTGGAGTGTCCGGGGAGCTGTTTTTT
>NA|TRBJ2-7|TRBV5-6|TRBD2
CASSSRTLAGEYEQYF
TGTGCCAGCAGCTCTCGGACACTAGCGGGAGAGTACGAGCAGTACTTC
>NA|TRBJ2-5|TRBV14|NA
CASSHRGLVQETQYF
TGTGCCAGCAGCCACAGAGGGCTAGTCCAAGAGACCCAGTACTTC
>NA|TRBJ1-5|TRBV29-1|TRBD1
CSVESRGRQPQHF
TGCAGCGTTGAGTCCAGGGGGCGTCAGCCCCAGCATTTT
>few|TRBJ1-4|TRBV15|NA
CATSTEGATNEKLFF
TGTGCCACCAGCACGGAGGGTGCAACTAATGAAAAACTGTTTTTT